One sample yielded the 13 T cell receptor beta chains listed below, sequenced in a study of blood T cell repertoires in COVID-19. Sequenced by immunoSEQ multiplex PCR; TCRdb stores in-frame clones only, minus some. The table includes about 160,000 clones, around 85% detected once. What was sequenced was PBMCs or T cells enriched from blood (not recorded which). These receptors originate from a woman aged 40 to 49 with acute COVID-19.

This chain joins TRBV5-1 and TRBJ2-5; the match to TRBD2 covers 8 bases. Germline-derived CDR1 and CDR2 are SGHRS and YFSETQ. CDR3 length equals 15 residues. J gave up 5 bases and V 4 bases, and 10 bases lay outside the gene matches. The CDR3 DNA reads as TGCGCCAGCAGCCTGGCTGATAGCGGGAAGGAGACCCAGTACTTC. It specifies CASSLADSGKETQYF.

V gene TRBV11-2 combines with J gene TRBJ1-2; D possibly corresponds to TRBD1 (5 bases). The germline V and J ends were trimmed by 4 bases and 6 bases, with 12 bases remaining between them. The germline gives CDR1 SGHAT, CDR2 FQNNGV. CDR3 length: 13 amino acids. The CDR3 DNA is TGTGCCAGCAGCTCGGGGGTCCGGGATGGCTACACCTTC. Translated, it gives CASSSGVRDGYTF.

The chain carries TRBV12-3 or TRBV12-4 and TRBJ2-7; 7 nucleotides line up with TRBD1. V lost 5 bases and J lost 6; bases outside the gene matches: 7. The CDR3 has 13 residues. The CDR3 DNA follows: TGTGCCAGCAGTCACACGACAGGGCGCGAGCAGTACTTC. This codes for CASSHTTGREQYF.

The genes are TRBV5-1 and TRBJ2-3; TRBD2 might be the D (6 bases). With 4 bases removed from V and 0 bases from J, the gap between germline ends came to 12 bases. CDR1 is SGHRS, CDR2 YFSETQ, per germline. The CDR3 loop spans 15 amino acids. CDR3 region: CASSPPGASTDTQYF. The CDR3 DNA sequence: TGCGCCAGCAGCCCCCCGGGAGCTAGCACAGATACGCAGTATTTT.

V gene TRBV6-5 combines with J gene TRBJ2-4; unclear D gene. The CDR3 is 14 amino acids. V shed 8 bases and J shed 2 bases, with 13 bases lying between them. Germline-derived CDR1 and CDR2 are MNHEY and SVGAGI. The CDR3 is CASREVPTKNIQYF. DNA for the CDR3: TGTGCCAGCCGAGAGGTACCAACCAAAAACATTCAGTACTTC.

V and J are TRBV4-2 and TRBJ2-2; 11 bases agree with TRBD2. Germline CDR1 is LGHNA and CDR2 is YNFKEQ. J lost 7 bases, V lost 1 base, and 5 bases had no gene match. The CDR3 extends over 16 amino acids. In DNA form, the CDR3 reads TGTGCCAGCAGCCAAGGACTAGCGGGAATTGGCGGGGAGCTGTTTTTT. Amino acid sequence: CASSQGLAGIGGELFF.

V gene TRBV5-6 combines with J gene TRBJ2-7; 7 bases match TRBD1. Losses at the gene ends were 2 bases for V and 6 bases for J; bases not matched to a gene: 5. CDR3 length: 13 residues. Germline V gives CDR1 SGHDT, CDR2 YYEEEE. This CDR3 reads CASSFYDRAEQYV. In DNA form, the CDR3 reads TGTGCCAGCAGCTTTTACGACAGGGCCGAGCAGTACGTC.

The chain recombines TRBV3-1 (or the pseudogene TRBV3-2) with TRBJ2-2; D is possibly TRBD2 (6 bases). The CDR3 is 15 residues long. Germline V gene sequence: CDR1 LGHDT, CDR2 YNNKEL (reference sequence). Trimming pared 6 bases from V and 1 base from J, leaving 12 bases between. CDR3 sequence reads: CASRKAGGNTGELFF. The DNA of the CDR3 is TGTGCCAGCAGGAAAGCGGGTGGGAACACCGGGGAGCTGTTTTTT.

V gene TRBV5-1 combines with J gene TRBJ2-1; a possible D gene is TRBD1 (7 bases). V was shortened by 4 bases and J by 4 bases, with 12 bases between the two germline ends. The CDR3 extends over 14 amino acids. Germline CDR1 reads SGHRS; CDR2 reads YFSETQ. CDR3 sequence: CASSPGGQYNEQFF. CDR3 in DNA: TGCGCCAGCAGCCCCGGGGGACAGTACAATGAGCAGTTCTTC.

This clone was picked up a small number of times. The V call is TRBV7-3, the J call TRBJ2-2, with unresolved D. V was trimmed by 5 bases and J by 7 bases, leaving 11 bases between them. The CDR3 totals 13 residues. In germline, CDR1 is SGHTA, CDR2 FQGTGA. The CDR3 nucleotides read TGTGCCAGCAGCCCGTGGCCAGGCGGGGAGCTGTTTTTT. This encodes CASSPWPGGELFF.

This clone showed up just a few times. This chain uses TRBV6-5 with TRBJ1-6; the D gene is possibly TRBD1 (5 bases). Trimming cost V 4 bases and J 7 bases, with 14 bases left between them. Germline V CDR1 and CDR2: MNHEY, SVGAGI. The CDR3 loop spans 15 amino acids. The CDR3 nucleotides read TGTGCCAGCAGTTCTCCCGGGAGGGGAAATTCACCCCTCCACTTT. Protein: CASSSPGRGNSPLHF.

This sequence joins TRBV6-5 and TRBJ1-2, with 10 bases identical to TRBD1. Germline CDR1 MNHEY, CDR2 SVGAGI. Losses at the gene ends were 7 bases for V and 8 bases for J; bases not matched to a gene: 10. The CDR3 length is 14 residues. CDR3 sequence reads: CASTSTGGEWGYTF. DNA for the CDR3: TGTGCCAGCACCTCGACAGGGGGCGAGTGGGGCTACACCTTC.

The genes are TRBV7-2 and TRBJ2-5, with a tentative D call TRBD1 (7 bases). CDR1 SGHTA and CDR2 FQGNSA come from the germline V gene. V gave up 5 bases and J gave up 1 base, with 17 bases separating them. The CDR3 has 16 residues. The CDR3 spells CASSIGGTEIQETQYF. For the CDR3, the DNA is TGTGCCAGCAGCATAGGAGGGACAGAGATCCAAGAGACCCAGTACTTC.